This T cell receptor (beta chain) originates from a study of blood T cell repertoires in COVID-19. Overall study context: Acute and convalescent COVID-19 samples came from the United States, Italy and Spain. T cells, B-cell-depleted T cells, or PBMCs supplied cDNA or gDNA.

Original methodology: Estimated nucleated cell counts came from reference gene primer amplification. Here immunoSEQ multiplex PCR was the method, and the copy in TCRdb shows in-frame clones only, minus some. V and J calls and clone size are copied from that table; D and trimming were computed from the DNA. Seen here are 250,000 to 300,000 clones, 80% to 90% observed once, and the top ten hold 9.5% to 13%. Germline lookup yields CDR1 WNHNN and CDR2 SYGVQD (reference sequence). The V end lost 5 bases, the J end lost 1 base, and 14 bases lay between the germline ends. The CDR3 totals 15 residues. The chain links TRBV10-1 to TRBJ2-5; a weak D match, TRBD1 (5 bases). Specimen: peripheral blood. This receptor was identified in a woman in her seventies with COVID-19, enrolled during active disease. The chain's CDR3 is CASSLKLRVQETQYF. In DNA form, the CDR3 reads TGCGCCAGCAGTCTAAAACTCAGGGTCCAAGAGACCCAGTACTTC.